Described below is a single T cell receptor beta chain sequence and its context. The V end lost 0 bases, the J end lost 0 bases, and 12 bases lay between the germline ends. Germline assignment: CDR1 SGHDT and CDR2 YYEEEE. There are 16 residues in the CDR3. Using immunoSEQ multiplex PCR, the repertoire was profiled, and TCRdb retains in-frame clones only, with some absent. The table includes about 130,000 clones, nearly 90% detected once. This record comes from a study of cytomegalovirus exposure and HLA in healthy donors. The chain recombines TRBV5-6 with TRBJ1-1, with D perhaps matching TRBD1 (5 bases). This TCR came from a man aged 25-40 years in good health and CMV-seronegative. The specimen sequenced was PBMCs. The CDR3 sequence: CASSLAPAGMNTEAFF. DNA of the CDR3: TGTGCCAGCAGCTTGGCCCCGGCAGGGATGAACACTGAAGCTTTCTTT.